This TCR beta chain was found in a study of a mutant IDH1 vaccine in newly diagnosed glioma. Study context: In weeks 1, 3, 5, 7, 11, 15, 19 and 23, patients were vaccinated.

Clones were sequenced by immunoSEQ multiplex PCR, and TCRdb holds only the in-frame ones, with some missing. The data show roughly 70,000 clones, around 85% seen once. The junction had 14 bases not matched to a gene; V was cut back by 3 bases and J by 3 bases. The CDR3 has 17 amino acids. Germline values: CDR1 SGDLS, CDR2 YYNGEE. Study-level points and caveats: The study observed vaccine-induced immune responses in approximately 93% of patients.

On this clone itself: The antigen is undetermined.

Regarding time point: week 11, during vaccination. The investigators gave 300 ug of mutant IDH1 20-mer peptide in each vaccine dose, together with topical imiquimod. The sample here was PBMCs, taken from a glioma patient whose treatment included an IDH1 peptide vaccine. The receptor was derived from a woman aged 45 to 65 with glioma. The chain links TRBV9 to TRBJ2-7; TRBD2 aligns across 8 bases. The CDR3 is CASSARGGLRGIYEQYF. Written as DNA, the CDR3 is TGTGCCAGCAGCGCACGGGGGGGACTCAGGGGAATCTACGAGCAGTACTTC.